A few counts support the clone carrying this T cell receptor (beta chain). The ends were cut back, 5 bases at V and 3 bases at J, with 10 bases in the middle. In germline, CDR1 is ENHRY, CDR2 SYGVKD. CDR3 size: 14 residues. The age range of participants was 18 to 89 years, with residence in about two dozen US areas. Data came from immunoSEQ multiplex PCR; TCRdb stores just in-frame clones and leaves some out. The sample includes over 200,000 clones, around 80% of them seen just once. This specimen belongs to a study of blood T cell repertoires in COVID-19. This clonotype was obtained from a man aged 55 to 70 who had recovered from COVID-19. Sample: PBMCs or T cells enriched from blood (not recorded which). This chain links TRBV10-3 with TRBJ1-4, with D uncertain. The CDR3, as DNA: TGTGCCATCAGTCCCGGGGAGGCTAATGAAAAACTGTTTTTT. It is translated as CAISPGEANEKLFF.